This T cell receptor beta chain was captured in a study of blood T cell repertoires in COVID-19. Generated by immunoSEQ multiplex PCR, the TCRdb table keeps only in-frame clones and is missing some. There are about 80,000 clones in the sample; under 85% occur only once, and approximately 8.8% lies in the top ten. The CDR3 is made up of 12 amino acids. V was pared by 10 bases and J by 3 bases, with 13 bases between. Germline CDR1 is KGHSH and CDR2 is LQKENI. Sequencing was done on a sample of peripheral blood. The chain couples TRBV18 to TRBJ2-7; weak D call: TRBD2 (5 bases). The clonotype was recovered from a human donor in a cohort sampled during active COVID-19. The CDR3, as DNA: TGTGCCACCACTGACGGAGGCTACGAGCAGTACTTC. Protein: CATTDGGYEQYF.